Listed below are T cell receptor beta chains from one sample, sequenced in a study of OX40 agonist ivuxolimab in advanced cancers. The repertoire was sequenced with immunoSEQ multiplex PCR; TCRdb's copy has only in-frame clones and lacks some. Among roughly 80,000 clones listed, roughly nine tenths were seen once. Here the sequenced sample was CD4+ or CD8+ T cells sorted from blood, taken in a trial of the OX40 agonist ivuxolimab. The receptors were sampled from an adult with an advanced solid tumor such as melanoma, head and neck, liver or kidney cancer. Each CDR3 is given with its conserved first and last residue. D genes are given only for firm matches. Clone size is stated in some rows and not others, as once, few, many or a class when expanded.

>TRBV14|TRBJ2-1|TRBD1|.
TGTGCCAGCAGCCAGTCCCCGGGACAGGGATACAATGAGCAGTTCTTC
CASSQSPGQGYNEQFF
>TRBV11-3|TRBJ1-1|.|.
TGTGCCAGCAGCTTTTTGGGGGGAACTGAAGCTTTCTTT
CASSFLGGTEAFF
>TRBV19|TRBJ2-7|TRBD1|.
TGTGCCAGTAGTAGAGGGACAGGTGCTTCCTACGAGCAGTACTTC
CASSRGTGASYEQYF
>TRBV7-2|TRBJ1-1|.|.
TGTGCCAGCAGCTCAGGTTTGGCGGTACGGACTGAAGCTTTCTTT
CASSSGLAVRTEAFF
>TRBV11-3|TRBJ2-1|TRBD2|.
TGTGCCAGCAGCTCCGGACTAGCGGAGAACAATGAGCAGTTCTTC
CASSSGLAENNEQFF
>TRBV6-1|TRBJ1-4|.|few
TGTGCCAGCAGCCCCCCGGGGGGAAAACTGTTTTTT
CASSPPGGKLFF
>TRBV4-1|TRBJ1-1|.|.
TGCGCCAGCAGCCTCTTTGTTTGGGGTTCGAACACTGAAGCTTTCTTT
CASSLFVWGSNTEAFF
>TRBV13|TRBJ2-7|.|.
TGTGCCAGCAGCTTAATGGCCTTCCCGAGCTCCTACGAGCAGTACTTC
CASSLMAFPSSYEQYF
>TRBV6-1|TRBJ1-2|TRBD1|.
TGTGCCAGCAGTGAAACCCACAGGGGAAACTATGGCTACACCTTC
CASSETHRGNYGYTF
>TRBV19|TRBJ2-2|.|.
TGTGCCAGTAGTATGGTTTTTGACACCGGGGAGCTGTTTTTT
CASSMVFDTGELFF
>TRBV10-3|TRBJ2-3|.|.
TGTGCCATCAGTGAAGGGTACACAGATACGCAGTATTTT
CAISEGYTDTQYF
>TRBV7-6|TRBJ2-1|TRBD2|.
TGTGCCAGCAGCCCCGGACTAGCGGTCAATGAGCAGTTCTTC
CASSPGLAVNEQFF
>TRBV12-5|TRBJ2-2|TRBD1|.
TGTGCTAGTGGTTGGGGACAGGCCGAGGTCGGGGAGCTGTTTTTT
CASGWGQAEVGELFF
>TRBV4-2|TRBJ1-3|.|.
TGTGCCAGCAGCCAAGAACGTCGAAACACCATATATTTT
CASSQERRNTIYF
>TRBV18|TRBJ1-2|.|.
TGTGCCAGCTCACCACCAACCAGAACCTATGGCTACACCTTC
CASSPPTRTYGYTF
>TRBV19|TRBJ2-5|.|.
TGTGCCAGTAGTCTGGAAAAGACCCAGTACTTC
CASSLEKTQYF
>TRBV7-3|TRBJ2-1|.|.
TGTGCCAGCAGCTTAGCCGGGACCAGCTCCTACAATGAGCAGTTCTTC
CASSLAGTSSYNEQFF
>TRBV7-9|TRBJ1-4|.|once
TGTGCCAGCAGCTTAGGCGGGCCACCTAATGAAAAACTGTTTTTT
CASSLGGPPNEKLFF
>TRBV19|TRBJ2-5|TRBD1|few
TGTGCCAGTAGTAAGGACAGGGGAGAGACCCAGTACTTC
CASSKDRGETQYF
>TRBV7-2|TRBJ1-5|.|.
TGTGCCAGCAGCTCTTACAATCAGCCCCAGCATTTT
CASSSYNQPQHF
>TRBV5-1|TRBJ1-3|.|once
TGCGCCAGCAGCCATGGAAACACCATATATTTT
CASSHGNTIYF
>TRBV29-1|TRBJ2-2|.|.
TGCAGCGTTGAATTAGCACAGGGATCGAACACCGGGGAGCTGTTTTTT
CSVELAQGSNTGELFF
>TRBV5-1|TRBJ2-3|TRBD2|.
TGCGCCAGCGGATTAGCGGGATCGAGCACAGATACGCAGTATTTT
CASGLAGSSTDTQYF
>TRBV7-2|TRBJ2-1|TRBD2|.
TGTGCCAGCAGCTTCGGACTAGCGGGGCCTATCCGCTCCTACAATGAGCAGTTCTTC
CASSFGLAGPIRSYNEQFF
>TRBV29-1|TRBJ2-1|.|.
TGCAGCGTTGACCCGGGGCAGGGGACCTACAATGAGCAGTTCTTC
CSVDPGQGTYNEQFF
>TRBV19|TRBJ1-4|TRBD1|.
TGTGCCACCCGGGACAGGGGTAGTGGGGGTGAAAAACTGTTTTTT
CATRDRGSGGEKLFF
>TRBV28|TRBJ2-3|.|.
TGTGCCAGCAGCCGAGGGCGTGGGGCAGATACGCAGTATTTT
CASSRGRGADTQYF
>TRBV7-2|TRBJ2-1|.|.
TGTGCCAGCAGCTTAGTCGGCGCGACCCGAGCCTACAATGAGCAGTTCTTC
CASSLVGATRAYNEQFF
>TRBV7-2|TRBJ2-7|.|.
TGTGCCAGCAGCTTACAGGGAAACTACGAGCAGTACTTC
CASSLQGNYEQYF
>TRBV5-1|TRBJ2-2|TRBD1|.
TGCGCCAGCAGCTTGCTAGGGGGCGCAAGGACCGGGGAGCTGTTTTTT
CASSLLGGARTGELFF
>TRBV14|TRBJ2-4|TRBD1|few
TGTGCCAGCAGCCAAGGACAGGGATGGGCCAAAAACATTCAGTACTTC
CASSQGQGWAKNIQYF
>TRBV5-1|TRBJ2-1|.|few
TGCGCCAGCAGCCGACCGCACAGAGAGCAGTTCTTC
CASSRPHREQFF
>TRBV6-1|TRBJ1-2|TRBD1|.
TGTGCCAGCAGTGTACAACAGGGGATAGTCGGCTATGGCTACACCTTC
CASSVQQGIVGYGYTF
>TRBV20-1|TRBJ1-1|.|.
TGCAGTGTGTTGGACACTGAAGCTTTCTTT
CSVLDTEAFF